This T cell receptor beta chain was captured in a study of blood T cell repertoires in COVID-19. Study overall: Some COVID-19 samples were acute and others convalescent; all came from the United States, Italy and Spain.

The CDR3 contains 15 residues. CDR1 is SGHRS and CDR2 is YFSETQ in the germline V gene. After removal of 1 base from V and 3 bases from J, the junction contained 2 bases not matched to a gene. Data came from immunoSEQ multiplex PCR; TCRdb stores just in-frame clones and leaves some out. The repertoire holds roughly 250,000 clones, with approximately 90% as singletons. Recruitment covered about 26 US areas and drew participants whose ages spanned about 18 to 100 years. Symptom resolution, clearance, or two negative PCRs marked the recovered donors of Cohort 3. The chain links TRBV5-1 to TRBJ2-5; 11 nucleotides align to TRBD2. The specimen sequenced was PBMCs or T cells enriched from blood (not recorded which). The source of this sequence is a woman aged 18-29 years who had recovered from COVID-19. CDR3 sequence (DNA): TGCGCCAGCAGCTTGATTAGCGGGGGGGAAGAGACCCAGTACTTC. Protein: CASSLISGGEETQYF.